This TCR beta chain was identified during a study of blood T cell repertoires in COVID-19. Clones were read by immunoSEQ multiplex PCR, and TCRdb kept only the in-frame ones, dropping some. The sample carries a few hundred thousand clones, around 90% recorded once. Germline lookup yields CDR1 MRHNA and CDR2 SNTAGT. V lost 2 bases and J lost 0, with 10 bases in between. The CDR3 loop spans 15 amino acids. The V gene is TRBV6-4, the J gene TRBJ1-2; maybe TRBD1 (5 bases). Sequencing input: PBMCs or T cells enriched from blood (not recorded which). The TCR was taken from a man under 40 who had been exposed to COVID-19. The CDR3 bases are TGTGCCAGCAGTGACCTTCCGGGGGCTAACTATGGCTACACCTTC. It specifies CASSDLPGANYGYTF.